These T cell receptor beta chains were read from a single sample in a study of early T cells in non-severe SARS-CoV-2 infection. TCRdb analysed the 5' RACE reads with MiXCR anew, one entry per CDR3 protein. The sample contains about 83,000 distinct CDR3 sequences, 9% to 15% of which appear only once. The material sequenced was whole blood. The receptors derive from an adult who was a healthcare worker with PCR-confirmed SARS-CoV-2 infection or an uninfected control (not recorded which). CDR3s include the opening cysteine and the closing phenylalanine or tryptophan.

v_gene	j_gene	CDR3aa
TRBV20-1	TRBJ2-3	CSVTLAADTQYF
TRBV5-5	TRBJ2-2	CASTPGKGPNTGELFF
TRBV20-1	TRBJ2-5	CSASGEGGETQYF
TRBV4-3	TRBJ2-2	CASSQRTGEAGELFF
TRBV7-9	TRBJ1-5	CASSPRSGGNQPQHF
TRBV7-2	TRBJ1-5	CASSLRSAGINQPQHF
TRBV20-1	TRBJ2-1	CSARDRTSGRGLSSYNEQFF
TRBV19	TRBJ2-1	CASSIGAPLSSYNEQFF
TRBV25-1	TRBJ1-3	CASSEGSGNTIYF
TRBV9	TRBJ2-7	CASSPRTGSYEQYF
TRBV7-2	TRBJ2-1	CASSLDPFSQREQFF
TRBV14	TRBJ2-7	CASSQGTSGRAWYF
TRBV7-2	TRBJ2-3	CASSQTSDSPTQYF
TRBV7-6	TRBJ1-6	CASSLSNSPLHF